The next 27 T cell receptor beta chains were all read from a single sample in a study of T cell clonality in common variable immunodeficiency. Data came from immunoSEQ multiplex PCR; TCRdb stores just in-frame clones and leaves some out. The table records approximately 17,000 clones without singletons, the ten largest covering roughly 15%. Overall study results and limits: Common variable immunodeficiency TCR beta sequences reportedly had fewer deletions and N-nucleotide insertions.

The antigens for these receptors are not known. Material: peripheral blood mononuclear cells. The source of these receptors is a human donor with common variable immunodeficiency.

This clone was picked up a small number of times. Incomplete CDR3 DNA: TGTGCCAGCAGCGAGACAGTTAGCTCCTACAATGAG. Residues: CASSETVSSYNE. The entire CDR3 is CASSETVSSYNEQFF. This chain links TRBV7-6 with TRBJ2-1; perhaps TRBD1 as D (5 bases). Read coverage stops 3 residues before the CDR3 terminus; the germline J gene supplies the remainder. Between the trimmed V and J ends, which lost 5 bases and 0 bases, there was a span of 11 bases. Per germline, CDR1 SGHVS and CDR2 FNYEAQ. The CDR3 spans 15 residues.

This clone was found many times. The read ends 3 residues before the CDR3 terminus; that terminus is restored from the germline J gene. The rearrangement links TRBV7-8 to TRBJ2-6; D is unclear. Germline assignment: CDR1 SGHVS and CDR2 FQNEAQ. Trimming removed 5 bases at V and 2 bases at J, with 10 bases between. The CDR3 spans 15 residues. The part of the CDR3 DNA that was read is TGTGCCAGCAGCCCCGGGTGGGCTGGGGCCAACGTC. Protein sequence: CASSPGWAGANV. The CDR3 in its entirety is CASSPGWAGANVLTF.

This clone was seen more than once but under ten times. The read halts 3 residues ahead of the CDR3 end, with the missing end drawn from the germline J gene. The rearrangement uses TRBV7-2 and TRBJ2-4; 8 bases map to TRBD2. CDR3 size: 14 residues. Germline V gives CDR1 SGHTA, CDR2 FQGNSA. The CDR3 loop reads CASSLAVRGEVQYF. The DNA read from the CDR3 is TGTGCCAGCAGCTTAGCGGTGCGGGGGGAGGTT.

Points on this clone: Sequencing ends 3 residues short of the CDR3 end; the germline J gene provides the rest. The V call is TRBV19, the J call TRBJ2-1; TRBD2 matches at 8 bases. Germline assignment: CDR1 LNHDA and CDR2 SQIVND (reference sequence). The CDR3 extends over 16 amino acids. Trimming at V came to 2 bases and at J to 7 bases, leaving 10 bases not matched to a gene. This CDR3 is CASSIPPAGGLNEQFF. The DNA read from the CDR3 is TGTGCCAGTAGTATACCACCGGCGGGGGGACTTAATGAG. Using reference TRBV19 and TRBJ2-1 for the parts outside the CDR3, the full variable domain is DGGITQSPKYLFRKEGQNVTLSCEQNLNHDAMYWYRQDPGQGLRLIYYSQIVNDFQKGDIAEGYSVSREKKESFPLTVTSAQKNPTAFYLCASSIPPAGGLNEQFFGPGTRLTVL.

This clone was observed a handful of times. The CDR3 region is CASSSGTMNTEAFF. Incomplete CDR3 DNA: TGTGCCAGCAGTTCCGGGACAATGAACACTGAA. The V call is TRBV6-2 or TRBV6-3, the J call TRBJ1-1; D is perhaps TRBD1 (6 bases). The observed sequence ends 3 residues before the CDR3 terminus, with the missing tail filled in from the germline J gene. Germline V gene sequence: CDR1 MNHEY, CDR2 SVGEGT. The CDR3 spans 14 residues. V gave up 4 bases and J gave up 0 bases, with 9 bases separating them.

This clone has a count of ten or more. CDR3 loop: CASSLVSDTEAFF. CDR3 DNA (partial): TGTGCCAGCAGCTTAGTCTCGGACACTGAA. The chain links TRBV7-2 to TRBJ1-1; no clear D gene. The CDR3 goes on 3 residues after the read ends, and that part is filled in from the germline J gene. The germline CDR1 and CDR2 sequences are SGHTA and FQGNSA. Trimming took 1 base from V and 3 from J, leaving 6 bases between them. The CDR3 contains 13 residues.

Comments on this clone: Sequencing ends 3 residues short of the CDR3 end; the germline J gene provides the rest. This chain joins TRBV5-1 and TRBJ2-7; a weak D match, TRBD1 (6 bases). Trimming took off 1 base at V and 3 bases at J, with 11 bases between the two ends. Per germline, CDR1 SGHRS and CDR2 YFSETQ. This CDR3 spans 14 amino acids. CDR3 residues: CASSLRRTDYEQYF. The DNA read from the CDR3 is TGCGCCAGCAGCTTGCGTCGGACAGACTACGAG.

This clone was detected only a few times. Read coverage stops 3 residues before the CDR3 terminus; the germline J gene supplies the remainder. This rearrangement joins TRBV2 to TRBJ2-5; tentatively, D is TRBD1 (6 bases). V was clipped by 1 base and J by 4 bases, with 13 bases between them. CDR1 is SNHLY, CDR2 FYNNEI, per germline. There are 15 residues in the CDR3. The CDR3 sequence: CASSEVRGRGETQYF. CDR3 DNA (partial): TGTGCCAGCAGTGAAGTCCGTGGCAGGGGAGAGACC.

This clone was detected many times. The read finishes 3 residues shy of the CDR3 end, and the germline J gene is used to complete it. The rearrangement uses TRBV20-1 and TRBJ1-1; D uncertain. The V end lost 4 bases, the J end lost 3 bases, and 15 bases lay between the germline ends. This CDR3 comprises 14 residues. The germline V gene encodes CDR1 DFQATT and CDR2 SNEGSKA (reference sequence). The chain's CDR3 is CSAKGPRSDTEAFF. Partial CDR3 DNA: TGCAGTGCTAAGGGCCCCAGATCGGACACTGAA.

This clone appeared a few times. The read gets to within 3 residues of the CDR3 end, and the germline J gene fills in the rest. This chain uses TRBV6-7 with TRBJ2-7, with 8 bases lining up with TRBD2. TRBV6-7 is an open reading frame whose function is uncertain. The trim removed 8 bases at V and 3 bases at J, leaving 9 bases unmatched. This CDR3 is 14 amino acids long. The CDR3 spells CASLNGTRLYEQYF. Incomplete CDR3 DNA: TGTGCCAGCCTAAACGGGACTAGGCTCTACGAG.

Only a few counts were recorded for this clone. Coverage ceases 3 residues before the CDR3 finishes, and the germline J gene fills in the end. V is TRBV19 and J is TRBJ2-2, with 8 bases identical to TRBD2. The V gene end was trimmed by 7 bases and the J gene end by 3 bases; junction bases not matched to a gene: 7. This CDR3 has 15 residues. Germline V gene sequence: CDR1 LNHDA, CDR2 SQIVND (reference sequence). CDR3 bases read: TGTGCCAGTACCGCAAGCGGGAGCTACACCGGGGAG. It translates to CASTASGSYTGE. The whole CDR3 sequence reads CASTASGSYTGELFF.

This clone was detected ten times or more. The read is 3 residues too short to cover the CDR3 end, so that end is filled in from the germline J gene. This chain joins TRBV10-3 and TRBJ1-2; no clear D gene. The V gene's germline CDR1 is ENHRY and CDR2 SYGVKD. Trimming stripped 6 bases from V and 2 bases from J, with 7 bases between. CDR3 length: 12 amino acids. CDR3: CAISGVNYGYTF. The CDR3 bases that were read are TGTGCCATCAGCGGGGTGAACTATGGC.

This clone was picked up a small number of times. Sequencing ends 3 residues short of the CDR3 end; the germline J gene provides the rest. The chain uses TRBV6-2 or TRBV6-3 and TRBJ1-1; 8 positions agree with TRBD1. Germline V lookup: CDR1 MNHEY, CDR2 SVGEGT. The CDR3 extends over 16 amino acids. The V and J ends lost 2 bases and 6 bases, in that order; junction bases with no gene match: 11. CDR3 DNA (partial): TGTGCCAGCAGTTACCATTTGACAGGGGCGGCATCTGAA. This translates into CASSYHLTGAASE. The CDR3 in full is CASSYHLTGAASEAFF.

This clone was seen many times. The read ends 3 residues early relative to the CDR3; the germline J gene fills the gap. This chain uses TRBV7-9 with TRBJ2-7; D unclear. CDR1 and CDR2 (germline): SEHNR, FQNEAQ (reference sequence). Trimming removed 3 bases at V and 4 bases at J, with 7 bases between. The CDR3 loop spans 12 amino acids. CDR3 bases read: TGTGCCAGCAGCTTGATGGCTTACGAG. Translated, it gives CASSLMAYE. The full CDR3 reads CASSLMAYEQYF. Full variable domain (remainder filled in from reference TRBV7-9 and TRBJ2-7): DTGVSQNPRHKITKRGQNVTFRCDPISEHNRLYWYRQTLGQGPEFLTYFQNEAQLEKSRLLSDRFSAERPKGSFSTLEIQRTEQGDSAMYLCASSLMAYEQYFGPGTRLTVT.

This clone was seen a few times. The sequenced fragment ends 3 residues before the CDR3 boundary, so the rest is inferred from the germline J gene. V usage is TRBV7-9 and J usage is TRBJ1-2; unclear D gene. V was cut by 5 bases and J by 3 bases, with 7 bases left in between. The CDR3 covers 12 residues. Germline V CDR1 and CDR2: SEHNR, FQNEAQ (reference sequence). The CDR3 loop reads CASSLRDYGYTF. The CDR3 bases that were read are TGTGCCAGCAGCCTCCGGGACTATGGC.

Many counts were recorded for this clone. The read ends 3 residues before the CDR3 terminus; that terminus is restored from the germline J gene. The genes are TRBV6-1 and TRBJ1-1; no clear D. V lost 2 bases and J 1 base, leaving 14 bases between the germline ends. The CDR3 extends over 16 amino acids. Per germline, CDR1 MNHNS and CDR2 SASEGT. The CDR3 spells CASSELRRVTNTEAFF. CDR3 DNA (partial): TGTGCCAGCAGTGAACTGAGGCGGGTTACGAACACTGAA.

In this sample, this clone turned up a few times. Read coverage stops 3 residues before the CDR3 terminus; the germline J gene supplies the remainder. J is TRBJ2-6 and V is TRBV7-2, with 7 bases aligning to TRBD1. From germline, CDR1 is SGHTA and CDR2 FQGNSA. V lost 5 bases, J lost 1 base, and 2 bases stayed unmatched. This CDR3 is 15 amino acids long. The sequenced part of the CDR3 DNA is TGTGCCAGCAGCGAACAGGGGTCTGGGGCCAACGTC. Translation gives CASSEQGSGANV. The whole CDR3 protein is CASSEQGSGANVLTF. Supplemented by reference TRBV7-2 and TRBJ2-6, the full variable domain reads GAGVSQSPSNKVTEKGKDVELRCDPISGHTALYWYRQSLGQGLEFLIYFQGNSAPDKSGLPSDRFSAERTGGSVSTLTIQRTQQEDSAVYLCASSEQGSGANVLTFGAGSRLTVL.

Only a few counts were recorded for this clone. Sequencing ends 3 residues short of the CDR3 end; the germline J gene provides the rest. The rearrangement links TRBV18 to TRBJ2-3; D is possibly TRBD2 (7 bases). The CDR3 totals 15 residues. V lost 2 bases and J 0 bases, leaving 9 bases between the germline ends. Germline CDR1 and CDR2: KGHSH and LQKENI. The CDR3 is CASSPAGASTDTQYF. The part of the CDR3 DNA that was read is TGTGCCAGCTCACCAGCGGGGGCCAGCACAGATACG.

To note about this clone: The sequenced fragment ends 3 residues before the CDR3 boundary, so the rest is inferred from the germline J gene. This chain uses TRBV6-1 with TRBJ1-4; perhaps TRBD1 as D (5 bases). Germline V CDR1 and CDR2: MNHNS, SASEGT. CDR3 size: 16 residues. Trimming cost V 2 bases and J 4 bases, with 14 bases left between them. The sequenced part of the CDR3 DNA is TGTGCCAGCAGTGAATCAGGGTGGGTGGGTAATGAAAAA. It translates to CASSESGWVGNEK. In full, the CDR3 reads CASSESGWVGNEKLFF.

Details on this clone: The read ends 3 residues shy of where the CDR3 ends; the end is completed using the germline J gene. The chain is built from TRBV19 and TRBJ1-1; a weak D match, TRBD1 (6 bases). V gave up 4 bases and J gave up 0 bases, with 9 bases separating them. CDR3 length equals 14 residues. Germline values: CDR1 LNHDA, CDR2 SQIVND (reference sequence). Partial CDR3 DNA: TGTGCCAGTAGTACCGACAGGATGAACACTGAA. Translated, it gives CASSTDRMNTE. The full CDR3 protein is CASSTDRMNTEAFF.

About this clone: The observed sequence ends 3 residues before the CDR3 terminus, with the missing tail filled in from the germline J gene. This chain joins TRBV19 and TRBJ1-5; D call uncertain. Germline CDR1 LNHDA, CDR2 SQIVND (reference sequence). The CDR3 runs to 13 residues. V was clipped by 7 bases and J by 2 bases, with 9 bases between them. The part of the CDR3 DNA that was read is TGTGCCAGTAAGGGTAGGGGCAATCAGCCC. As protein: CASKGRGNQP. The full CDR3 sequence reads CASKGRGNQPQHF.

This clone was recorded a few times. The read halts 3 residues ahead of the CDR3 end, with the missing end drawn from the germline J gene. The chain has TRBV20-1 and TRBJ2-1, with D uncertain. Trimming cost V 3 bases and J 9 bases, with 6 bases left between them. The CDR3 runs to 10 residues. Germline V gene data show CDR1 as DFQATT and CDR2 as SNEGSKA (reference sequence). CDR3 residues: CSASVAEQFF. The sequenced part of the CDR3 DNA is TGCAGTGCTAGTGTGGCTGAG.

As regards this clone: The read finishes 3 residues shy of the CDR3 end, and the germline J gene is used to complete it. This rearrangement joins TRBV18 to TRBJ2-7, with a possible D match to TRBD2 (5 bases). V gave up 0 bases and J gave up 4 bases, with 16 bases separating them. The CDR3 loop spans 16 amino acids. Germline assignment: CDR1 KGHSH and CDR2 LQKENI. The CDR3 protein is CASSPPTTSGGYEQYF. The DNA read from the CDR3 is TGTGCCAGCTCACCACCAACAACATCGGGCGGGTACGAG. Combining the CDR3 with reference TRBV18 and TRBJ2-7 gives the whole variable domain NAGVMQNPRHLVRRRGQEARLRCSPMKGHSHVYWYRQLPEEGLKFMVYLQKENIIDESGMPKERFSAEFPKEGPSILRIQQVVRGDSAAYFCASSPPTTSGGYEQYFGPGTRLTVT.

This clone was observed a few times. Coverage ceases 3 residues before the CDR3 finishes, and the germline J gene fills in the end. The V call is TRBV2, the J call TRBJ2-1, with 9 bases identical to TRBD1. This CDR3 has 15 residues. After removal of 8 bases from V and 8 bases from J, the junction contained 13 bases not matched to a gene. Germline loops: CDR1 SNHLY, CDR2 FYNNEI. The CDR3 DNA, read in part, is TGTGCCAGCGGGCCCGACAGGGGGTTAGGCGATGAG. Its protein product is CASGPDRGLGDE. The full CDR3 sequence reads CASGPDRGLGDEQFF.

The sample holds a few counts of this clone. Sequencing ends 3 residues short of the CDR3 end; the germline J gene provides the rest. The rearrangement links TRBV6-2 or TRBV6-3 to TRBJ2-3; D is ambiguous. Looked up from germline, CDR1 is MNHEY and CDR2 is SVGEGT. The CDR3 is 13 residues long. CDR3 loop: CASSYSYLYTQYF. The covered CDR3 bases are TGTGCCAGCAGTTACTCGTATCTATACACG.

A note on this clone: The read comes to an end 3 residues before the CDR3 does, leaving the germline J gene to fill in the end. The V call is TRBV19, the J call TRBJ2-2; 7 bases agree with TRBD2. V lost 5 bases, J lost 5 bases, and 8 bases stayed unmatched. The CDR3 spans 15 residues. Germline V lookup: CDR1 LNHDA, CDR2 SQIVND (reference sequence). The sequenced CDR3 bases are TGTGCCAGTAGTCTCAGAGGTAGCGGGACCGGGGAG. This codes for CASSLRGSGTGE. The full-length CDR3 reads as CASSLRGSGTGELFF.

This clone was detected many times. The CDR3 is cut off 3 residues early in the read; its end comes from the germline J gene. The chain combines TRBV18 with TRBJ2-1, with a tentative D call TRBD1 (6 bases). The V and J ends lost 3 bases and 9 bases respectively, with 15 bases between them. CDR3 length equals 14 residues. CDR1 KGHSH and CDR2 LQKENI come from the germline V gene. CDR3 DNA, as far as it was read: TGTGCCAGCTCACCCCGGGACACCGGCTCTGAG. This gives the protein CASSPRDTGSE. The entire CDR3 sequence reads CASSPRDTGSEQFF.